A single sample gave rise to the 23 T cell receptor beta chains below, sequenced in a study of T cells after yellow fever vaccination. TCRdb reprocessed the 5' RACE reads with MiXCR, giving one entry per CDR3 protein. The data show 350,000 or so distinct CDR3 sequences, with 7% to 10% seen just once and 17% held by the top ten. The specimen comprised PBMCs, sampled around 45 days after the first yellow fever vaccination. Receptor source: a man younger than 35 who received the YFV17D yellow fever vaccine.

This clonotype was observed a handful of times. This sequence joins TRBV3-1 and TRBJ2-3; 9 bases line up with TRBD2. Trimming at V came to 5 bases and at J to 2 bases, leaving 5 bases not matched to a gene. Germline V lookup: CDR1 LGHDT, CDR2 YNNKEL (reference sequence). The CDR3 runs to 15 residues. DNA for the CDR3: TGTGCCAGCAGCAACCGACTAGCGGACACAGATACGCAGTATTTT. It encodes CASSNRLADTDTQYF.

This clonotype turned up a few times. The rearrangement uses TRBV20-1 and TRBJ2-1; 10 bases line up with TRBD2. The germline V gene has CDR1 DFQATT and CDR2 SNEGSKA (reference sequence). This CDR3 spans 16 amino acids. With V trimmed by 3 bases and J by 7 bases, 12 bases remained unmatched. The CDR3 here is CSASGKRGGSGNEQFF. The CDR3 DNA follows: TGCAGTGCTAGCGGGAAGCGGGGGGGCTCGGGGAATGAGCAGTTCTTC.

This clonotype was picked up a small number of times. The V gene is TRBV29-1, the J gene TRBJ2-1; TRBD2 matches 9 bases. Germline V gene data show CDR1 as SQVTM and CDR2 as ANQGSEA. This CDR3 contains 15 residues. J gave up 3 bases and V 3 bases, and 6 bases lay outside the gene matches. The CDR3 protein is CSVEGRGGIYNEQFF. As DNA, the CDR3 is TGCAGCGTTGAGGGGCGGGGGGGGATCTACAATGAGCAGTTCTTC.

The chain combines TRBV12-3 or TRBV12-4 with TRBJ2-2; D is ambiguous. CDR3 size: 15 residues. V lost 4 bases, J lost 8 bases, and 17 bases lay in between. The CDR3 reads CASSSSGPKGGELFF. In nucleotides, the CDR3 is TGTGCCAGCAGTTCCTCCGGGCCTAAGGGAGGGGAGCTGTTTTTT.

This clonotype has more than one count but fewer than ten. The chain carries TRBV5-6 and TRBJ1-1; D is possibly TRBD1 (5 bases). Per the germline V gene, CDR1 is SGHDT and CDR2 is YYEEEE. CDR3 length equals 14 residues. Trimming stripped 5 bases from V and 3 bases from J, with 14 bases between. The CDR3 bases are TGTGCCAGCAGTAAGAGGGGCCGAGACACTGAAGCTTTCTTT. Its translation: CASSKRGRDTEAFF.

There are many counts of this clonotype. This chain connects TRBV14 to TRBJ2-7; D gene unclear. V was cut by 3 bases and J by 2 bases, with 2 bases left in between. This CDR3 comprises 11 residues. The germline CDR1 and CDR2 sequences are SGHDN and FVKESK. CDR3 sequence: CASSQAYEQYF. Written as DNA, the CDR3 is TGTGCCAGCAGCCAGGCCTACGAGCAGTACTTC. The variable domain in full, completed from reference TRBV14 and TRBJ2-7, reads EAGVTQFPSHSVIEKGQTVTLRCDPISGHDNLYWYRRVMGKEIKFLLHFVKESKQDESGMPNNRFLAERTGGTYSTLKVQPAELEDSGVYFCASSQAYEQYFGPGTRLTVT.

The sample holds many counts of this clonotype. The genes are TRBV2 and TRBJ2-3, with 10 nucleotides matching TRBD1. Trimming took 7 bases from V and 3 from J; bases not matched to a gene: 7. The V gene's germline CDR1 is SNHLY and CDR2 FYNNEI. The CDR3 consists of 15 residues. The CDR3 nucleotides are TGTGCCAGCACCCCGGACAGGGGGAGGACAGATACGCAGTATTTT. It yields the protein CASTPDRGRTDTQYF.

The table lists this clonotype with a few counts. The genes are TRBV18 and TRBJ2-2, with a weak D call TRBD1 (5 bases). This CDR3 is 14 amino acids long. V was pared by 4 bases and J by 4 bases, with 10 bases between. Germline V gene lookup returns CDR1 KGHSH and CDR2 LQKENI. The chain's CDR3 is CASSRGSTTGELFF. DNA for the CDR3: TGTGCCAGCTCACGGGGCAGTACCACCGGGGAGCTGTTTTTT.

The chain carries TRBV5-5 and TRBJ1-2, with D perhaps matching TRBD1 (6 bases). The CDR3 loop spans 14 amino acids. Germline V gives CDR1 SGHKS, CDR2 YYEKEE (reference sequence). Trimming shortened V by 4 bases and J by 5 bases, and 15 bases separated the two germline ends. The CDR3 DNA reads TGTGCCAGCAGCGGGACATCCGAACCTTATGGCTACACCTTC. Translation gives CASSGTSEPYGYTF.

This clonotype was detected many times. The genes are TRBV11-1 and TRBJ2-3, with 12 bases aligning to TRBD2. V lost 0 bases, J lost 2 bases, and 6 bases stayed unmatched. The CDR3 is made up of 18 amino acids. The germline V gene has CDR1 SGHAT and CDR2 FQDESV (reference sequence). CDR3 residues: CASSLARLAGDPTDTQYF. The DNA for the CDR3 is TGTGCCAGCAGCTTAGCAAGACTAGCGGGAGACCCCACAGATACGCAGTATTTT.

This clonotype was seen more than once but under ten times. The chain combines TRBV29-1 with TRBJ2-5; D is unclear. Looked up from germline, CDR1 is SQVTM and CDR2 is ANQGSEA. The CDR3 is 12 residues long. V lost 7 bases, J lost 5 bases, and 14 bases lay in between. The CDR3 DNA follows: TGCAGCGCCGATCCAGTCGGGGAGACCCAGTACTTC. Its protein is CSADPVGETQYF.

The gene calls are TRBV12-3 or TRBV12-4 and TRBJ2-1; a possible D gene is TRBD2 (5 bases). Trimming took off 6 bases at V and 10 bases at J, with 19 bases between the two ends. This CDR3 is 14 amino acids long. The CDR3 sequence: CASSHAGPRIEQFF. In DNA, the CDR3 is TGTGCCAGCAGCCACGCGGGCCCCCGGATCGAGCAGTTCTTC.

The chain is built from TRBV7-2 and TRBJ1-1; D ambiguous. V was clipped by 2 bases and J by 0 bases, with 7 bases between them. There are 14 residues in the CDR3. Germline CDR1 is SGHTA and CDR2 is FQGNSA. In DNA form, the CDR3 reads TGTGCCAGCAGCTTAAGTCAGATGAACACTGAAGCTTTCTTT. Its protein product is CASSLSQMNTEAFF.

The V call is TRBV6-1, the J call TRBJ2-3; 13 bases align to TRBD2. Germline V gene data show CDR1 as MNHNS and CDR2 as SASEGT. This CDR3 region has 15 residues. V shed 6 bases and J 8 bases; nucleotides not matched to a gene: 8. The CDR3 DNA sequence: TGTGCCAGCAGGCGGACTAGCGGGAGTCTGGGTACGCAGTATTTT. It is translated as CASRRTSGSLGTQYF.

In DNA, the CDR3 is TGTGCCAGCAGCTTAATACAGGGGGCGGGTGAGCAGTACGTC. Translation gives CASSLIQGAGEQYV. The V gene is TRBV7-2, the J gene TRBJ2-7; 9 bases align to TRBD1. The germline gives CDR1 SGHTA, CDR2 FQGNSA. There are 14 residues in the CDR3. With V trimmed by 2 bases and J by 7 bases, 6 bases remained unmatched.

In its sample, this clonotype was seen many times. CDR3 in amino acids: CASGGQGLGRLNTEAFF. As DNA, the CDR3 is TGCGCCAGCGGCGGACAGGGGCTGGGGCGGCTGAACACTGAAGCTTTCTTT. The genes are TRBV5-1 and TRBJ1-1; TRBD1 matches 9 bases. Per germline, CDR1 SGHRS and CDR2 YFSETQ. CDR3 length equals 17 residues. The V and J ends lost 7 bases and 0 bases, in that order; junction bases with no gene match: 13.

Ten or more counts support this clonotype. The V gene is TRBV12-3 or TRBV12-4, the J gene TRBJ2-3; possible D gene TRBD1, 5 bases. The CDR3 runs to 12 residues. Trimming took off 6 bases at V and 4 bases at J, with 8 bases between the two ends. The chain's CDR3 is CASSRESDTQYF. The CDR3 nucleotides read TGTGCCAGCAGCAGGGAATCAGATACGCAGTATTTT.

This rearrangement joins TRBV11-2 to TRBJ2-7; 9 positions match TRBD2. Trimming took 3 bases from V and 5 from J; bases not matched to a gene: 8. This CDR3 contains 15 residues. CDR1 is SGHAT and CDR2 is FQNNGV in the germline V gene. The CDR3 region is CASSFILAGDNEQYV. The CDR3 DNA is TGTGCCAGCAGCTTTATACTAGCGGGTGATAACGAGCAGTACGTC.

This clonotype came up a few times. V gene TRBV28 combines with J gene TRBJ2-1; possibly TRBD1 for D (7 bases). The CDR3 is 16 amino acids. Germline V gene lookup returns CDR1 MDHEN and CDR2 SYDVKM. V lost 4 bases, J lost 8 bases, and 21 bases lay in between. For the CDR3, the DNA is TGTGCCAGCAGTTGGAGCTACGGGCAGGGGGGACATGAGCAGTTCTTC. Translated: CASSWSYGQGGHEQFF. Combining the CDR3 with reference TRBV28 and TRBJ2-1 gives the whole variable domain DVKVTQSSRYLVKRTGEKVFLECVQDMDHENMFWYRQDPGLGLRLIYFSYDVKMKEKGDIPEGYSVSREKKERFSLILESASTNQTSMYLCASSWSYGQGGHEQFFGPGTRLTVL.

The V call is TRBV6-5, the J call TRBJ2-7, with TRBD2 matching over 15 bases. The CDR3 runs to 17 residues. Germline V gene lookup returns CDR1 MNHEY and CDR2 SVGAGI. V trimming: 0 bases; J trimming: 3 bases; junction bases outside the gene matches: 3. The CDR3 sequence is CASSYSGTSGGFYEQYF. Written as DNA, the CDR3 is TGTGCCAGCAGTTACTCCGGGACTAGCGGGGGGTTCTACGAGCAGTACTTC.

This chain joins TRBV6-5 and TRBJ2-5, with 7 positions matching TRBD1. With V trimmed by 5 bases and J by 1 base, 10 bases remained unmatched. Germline assignment: CDR1 MNHEY and CDR2 SVGAGI. There are 16 residues in the CDR3. The CDR3 here is CASSHLPGQAQETQYF. The CDR3 bases are TGTGCCAGCAGTCACCTGCCCGGACAGGCCCAAGAGACCCAGTACTTC.

This clonotype has ten or more counts. CDR3 amino acids: CSARGDTFSTDTQYF. As DNA, the CDR3 is TGCAGTGCTAGAGGGGACACCTTCAGCACAGATACGCAGTATTTT. This chain joins TRBV20-1 and TRBJ2-3; tentative D call: TRBD1 (6 bases). Germline CDR1 DFQATT, CDR2 SNEGSKA (reference sequence). The CDR3 sequence is 15 residues long. The germline V and J ends were trimmed by 1 base and 0 bases, with 11 bases remaining between them.

This clonotype has just a few counts. The V call is TRBV4-1, the J call TRBJ2-2; D unresolved. This CDR3 is built from 14 residues. Germline V gene data show CDR1 as MGHRA and CDR2 as YSYEKL. Trimming removed 1 base from V and 6 bases from J, with 9 bases in between. CDR3 DNA sequence: TGCGCCAGCAGCCAAGTTGGGTTTTCCGGGGAGCTGTTTTTT. It translates to CASSQVGFSGELFF.